At least ten counts were recorded for the clone carrying this T cell receptor beta chain. Via MiXCR, TCRdb re-called the 5' RACE reads, giving one row per CDR3 protein. The table shows fewer than 35,000 distinct CDR3 sequences, with roughly 4.5% occurring only once. The entry originates in a study of early T cells in non-severe SARS-CoV-2 infection. V was trimmed by 6 bases and J by 5 bases, leaving 19 bases between them. This CDR3 spans 14 amino acids. Germline V CDR1 and CDR2: SQVTM, ANQGSEA. V and J are TRBV29-1 and TRBJ2-5, with D perhaps TRBD1 (7 bases). Source material: whole blood. This receptor was identified in an adult who was a healthcare worker with PCR-confirmed SARS-CoV-2 infection or an uninfected control (not recorded which). In nucleotides, the CDR3 is TGCAGCGTGTTGGGACTGGACAGGACGGAGACCCAGTACTTC. Its translation is CSVLGLDRTETQYF.